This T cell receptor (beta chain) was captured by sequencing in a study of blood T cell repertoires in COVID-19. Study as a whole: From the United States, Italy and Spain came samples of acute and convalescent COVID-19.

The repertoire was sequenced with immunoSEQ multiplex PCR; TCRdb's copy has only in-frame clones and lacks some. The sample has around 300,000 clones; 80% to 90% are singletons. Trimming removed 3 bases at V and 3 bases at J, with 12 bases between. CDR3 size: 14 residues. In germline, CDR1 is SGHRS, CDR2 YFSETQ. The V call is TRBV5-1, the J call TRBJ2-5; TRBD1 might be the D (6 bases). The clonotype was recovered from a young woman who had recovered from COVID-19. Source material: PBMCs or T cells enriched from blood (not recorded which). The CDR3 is CASSSTHREETQYF. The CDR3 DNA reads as TGCGCCAGCAGCTCGACCCACAGGGAAGAGACCCAGTACTTC.